This T cell receptor (beta chain) was observed in a study of blood T cell repertoires in COVID-19. On the study more broadly: Some COVID-19 samples were acute and others convalescent; all came from the United States, Italy and Spain. The cDNA or gDNA used as material had been derived from T cells, B-cell-depleted T cells, or PBMCs.

The table came from immunoSEQ multiplex PCR; TCRdb's copy has only in-frame clones and leaves some out. The sample includes about 210,000 clones, around 81% of them seen just once. This CDR3 spans 15 amino acids. CDR1 is SGDLS, CDR2 YYNGEE, per germline. Trimming stripped 3 bases from V and 4 bases from J, with 13 bases between. Sequenced input: PBMCs or T cells enriched from blood (not recorded which). The chain combines TRBV9 with TRBJ2-2; perhaps TRBD1 as D (5 bases). The sequence came from a woman in her forties or fifties with acute COVID-19. The CDR3 loop reads CASSGTGQFTGELFF. CDR3 bases: TGTGCCAGCAGCGGCACCGGACAATTCACCGGGGAGCTGTTTTTT.